This T cell receptor beta chain is from a study of T cells in Graves' hyperthyroidism and ophthalmopathy. Among the patients, aged 18 to 65, hyperthyroidism was newly diagnosed and had lasted under 2 months. Amplification targeted TCR beta CDR3 regions from RNA transcripts. The HTBI primer set served for first-round RT-PCR of the TCR CDR3. In TCRdb, the multiplex PCR reads were re-called with MiXCR into one record per CDR3 protein. The data hold roughly 800,000 distinct CDR3 sequences, with over 35% observed a single time. The germline V gene encodes CDR1 SNHLY and CDR2 FYNNEI. Trimming cost V 6 bases and J 3 bases, with 15 bases left between them. The CDR3 is 15 residues long. Remarks on this clonotype: A read error may be the cause here, since a much bigger clone is one base away.

The sample was blood. The TCR comes from a man between 18 and 35 years old with Graves' hyperthyroidism. The chain combines TRBV2 with TRBJ1-3; D is undetermined. The CDR3 is CASRERQTFGNTIYF. The DNA of the CDR3 is TGTGCCAGCAGGGAAAGGCAAACGTTTGGAAACACCATATATTTT.